The 27 T cell receptor beta chains in this list originate from one sample, sequenced in a study of blood T cell repertoires in COVID-19. Sequenced by immunoSEQ multiplex PCR; TCRdb stores in-frame clones only, minus some. The repertoire holds hundreds of thousands of clones, roughly 89% seen once, with about 6% in the top ten. The sample comprised peripheral blood. The source is a man between 60 and 75 years old who had recovered from COVID-19.

V and J are TRBV28 and TRBJ2-7; 7 positions agree with TRBD2. Germline CDR1 is MDHEN and CDR2 is SYDVKM. The CDR3 is 16 amino acids. The trim removed 4 bases at V and 1 base at J, leaving 10 bases unmatched. CDR3 in amino acids: CASSYGPRGDSYEQYF. CDR3 nucleotide sequence: TGTGCCAGCAGTTACGGCCCCCGGGGGGATTCCTACGAGCAGTACTTC.

V and J are TRBV18 and TRBJ2-7; D not resolved. The CDR3 spans 14 residues. Per the germline V gene, CDR1 is KGHSH and CDR2 is LQKENI. Between the trimmed V and J ends, which lost 3 bases and 0 bases, there was a span of 9 bases. As DNA, the CDR3 is TGTGCCAGCTCACCGGGCATGAGCTCCTACGAGCAGTACTTC. Translating gives CASSPGMSSYEQYF.

The chain carries TRBV28 and TRBJ2-1, with D possibly being TRBD2 (6 bases). CDR3 length: 11 amino acids. Germline assignment: CDR1 MDHEN and CDR2 SYDVKM. The ends were cut back, 4 bases at V and 14 bases at J, with 12 bases in the middle. CDR3 sequence: CASSSRLEEFF. CDR3 DNA sequence: TGTGCCAGCAGTTCCCGACTAGAGGAGTTCTTC.

With regard to this clone: A junction end diverges from the germline sequence, so it may reflect a read error. The chain uses TRBV5-1 and TRBJ2-5, with TRBD2 matching 8 bases. CDR3 size: 16 residues. Per germline, CDR1 SGHRS and CDR2 YFSETQ. CDR3 sequence (DNA): TGCGCCCGCAGCTTGGGGGCGGGGGGCTATGAAGAGACCCAGTACTTC. Its protein is CARSLGAGGYEETQYF.

The chain couples TRBV7-8 to TRBJ2-7; 7 nucleotides agree with TRBD1. The CDR3 extends over 16 amino acids. With V trimmed by 1 base and J by 2 bases, 8 bases remained unmatched. Germline-derived CDR1 and CDR2 are SGHVS and FQNEAQ. The CDR3 nucleotides read TGTGCCAGCAGCTTAGGGCCGACAGGGCGCCCCTACGAGCAGTACTTC. This translates into CASSLGPTGRPYEQYF. Full variable domain (rest looked up from reference TRBV7-8 and TRBJ2-7): GAGVSQSPRYKVAKRGQDVALRCDPISGHVSLFWYQQALGQGPEFLTYFQNEAQLDKSGLPSDRFFAERPEGSVSTLKIQRTQQEDSAVYLCASSLGPTGRPYEQYFGPGTRLTVT.

The chain carries TRBV5-5 and TRBJ1-4; the match to TRBD1 covers 11 bases. CDR1 SGHKS and CDR2 YYEKEE come from the germline V gene (reference sequence). The CDR3 is 16 amino acids. The junction had 9 bases not matched to a gene; V was cut back by 4 bases and J by 7 bases. CDR3 residues: CASSLWDRGDGEKLFF. The CDR3 DNA follows: TGTGCCAGCAGCCTCTGGGACAGGGGGGATGGTGAAAAACTGTTTTTT.

The CDR3 coding sequence is TGTGCCCTGAGGGGCCGGGACAGCTATGGCTACACCTTC. It codes for CALRGRDSYGYTF. This chain joins TRBV10-3 and TRBJ1-2; 7 nucleotides align to TRBD1. In germline, CDR1 is ENHRY, CDR2 SYGVKD. The CDR3 contains 13 residues. V dropped 11 bases and J dropped 4; count of bases not matched to a gene: 10.

The chain uses TRBV5-1 and TRBJ2-7; D perhaps matches TRBD1 (6 bases). Germline values: CDR1 SGHRS, CDR2 YFSETQ. Trimming pared 3 bases from V and 3 bases from J, leaving 13 bases between. The CDR3 totals 14 residues. CDR3 coding DNA: TGCGCCAGCAGCTCCGGGGACAAGGGCTACGAGCAGTACTTC. Residues: CASSSGDKGYEQYF.

This chain links TRBV2 with TRBJ1-1; the match to TRBD1 covers 8 bases. V lost 8 bases and J lost 0; bases outside the gene matches: 17. Germline V gene lookup returns CDR1 SNHLY and CDR2 FYNNEI. The length of the CDR3 is 18 residues. Here the CDR3 reads CASVRDRPLNTVNTEAFF. CDR3 nucleotides: TGTGCCAGCGTCCGGGACAGGCCGCTTAATACGGTGAACACTGAAGCTTTCTTT.

V and J are TRBV10-2 and TRBJ2-7, with 14 bases matching TRBD2. The CDR3 is made up of 16 amino acids. The germline V gene encodes CDR1 WSHSY and CDR2 SAAADI. Trimming removed 4 bases from V and 2 bases from J; junction bases left unmatched: 4. The CDR3 spells CASSGRLAGGTYEQYF. CDR3 sequence (DNA): TGCGCCAGCAGTGGACGACTAGCGGGGGGGACCTACGAGCAGTACTTC.

This chain uses TRBV4-3 with TRBJ2-1; 14 bases are shared with TRBD2. The CDR3 has 20 residues. Per the germline V gene, CDR1 is LGHNA and CDR2 is YSLEER. V dropped 4 bases and J dropped 1; count of bases not matched to a gene: 12. Here the CDR3 DNA reads TGCGCCAGCAGCCGTAACTTCGGGACTAGCGGGAGTGGGTCCTACAATGAGCAGTTCTTC. Amino acid sequence: CASSRNFGTSGSGSYNEQFF.

This clone appeared a single time. This chain connects TRBV5-1 to TRBJ2-4, with D possibly TRBD1 on 6 matching bases. Trimming cost V 5 bases and J 3 bases, with 15 bases left between them. CDR3 size: 15 residues. Germline loops: CDR1 SGHRS, CDR2 YFSETQ. The CDR3 reads CASRDSATGKNIQYF. In nucleotides, the CDR3 is TGCGCCAGCAGGGACTCCGCGACAGGCAAAAACATTCAGTACTTC.

The rearrangement joins TRBV7-2 to TRBJ1-5, with 7 bases aligning to TRBD1. The ends lost 5 bases at V and 0 bases at J; junction bases unmatched: 7. Germline V gene sequence: CDR1 SGHTA, CDR2 FQGNSA. CDR3 length: 16 amino acids. CDR3: CASSKGQLFSNQPQHF. CDR3 nucleotides: TGTGCCAGCAGCAAGGGACAGCTCTTTAGCAATCAGCCCCAGCATTTT. The variable domain in full, with the rest retrieved from reference TRBV7-2 and TRBJ1-5, is GAGVSQSPSNKVTEKGKDVELRCDPISGHTALYWYRQSLGQGLEFLIYFQGNSAPDKSGLPSDRFSAERTGGSVSTLTIQRTQQEDSAVYLCASSKGQLFSNQPQHFGDGTRLSIL.

This chain joins TRBV28 and TRBJ1-2, with a tentative D call TRBD1 (5 bases). CDR1 is MDHEN, CDR2 SYDVKM, per germline. This CDR3 is built from 16 residues. The V end was cut by 4 bases, the J end by 2 bases, with 17 bases between. CDR3 nucleotides: TGTGCCAGCAGTTCCCCCATGGGACTAGCCAACTATGGCTACACCTTC. This sequence encodes CASSSPMGLANYGYTF.

The V call is TRBV11-3, the J call TRBJ2-2, with 9 bases that match TRBD2. In germline, CDR1 is SGHNT, CDR2 YENEEA. The CDR3 is made up of 16 amino acids. Trimming took 5 bases from V and 2 from J; bases not matched to a gene: 6. The CDR3 bases are TGTGCCAGCAGCGATCGCGGGAGGGCCAACACCGGGGAGCTGTTTTTT. This sequence encodes CASSDRGRANTGELFF.

The chain is built from TRBV6-5 and TRBJ1-2; tentatively, D is TRBD1 (6 bases). CDR3 length equals 14 residues. V shed 5 bases and J shed 1 base, with 11 bases lying between them. The germline V gene encodes CDR1 MNHEY and CDR2 SVGAGI. CDR3 in DNA: TGTGCCAGCAGTAAACTGGACAGTAACTATGGCTACACCTTC. Protein product: CASSKLDSNYGYTF.

The chain links TRBV7-3 to TRBJ1-1; weak D call: TRBD1 (5 bases). This CDR3 spans 13 amino acids. Trimming removed 6 bases from V and 3 bases from J, with 11 bases in between. Germline values: CDR1 SGHTA, CDR2 FQGTGA. The chain's CDR3 is CASSIRVDTEAFF. CDR3 bases: TGTGCCAGCAGTATCAGGGTCGACACTGAAGCTTTCTTT.

The rearrangement joins TRBV6-1 to TRBJ1-2; 7 positions match TRBD1. CDR1 and CDR2 from the germline V gene are MNHNS and SASEGT. V was clipped by 4 bases and J by 5 bases; unmatched bases: 13. The CDR3 has 16 amino acids. CDR3 coding DNA: TGTGCCAGCAGTGGGAAGGGGGCTTTTGATGGATATGGCTACACCTTC. Translating it yields CASSGKGAFDGYGYTF.

This rearrangement joins TRBV5-8 to TRBJ1-2, with TRBD1 identical over 8 bases. CDR1 SGHTS and CDR2 YDEGEE come from the germline V gene. V shed 3 bases and J 7 bases; nucleotides not matched to a gene: 8. The CDR3 consists of 14 residues. The CDR3 DNA sequence: TGTGCCAGCAGCTCTACTACAGGGGGGTCTGGCTACACCTTC. It encodes CASSSTTGGSGYTF. The variable domain in full, completed from reference TRBV5-8 and TRBJ1-2, reads EAGVTQSPTHLIKTRGQQATLRCSPISGHTSVYWYQQALGLGLQFLLWYDEGEERNRGNFPPRFSGRQFPNYSSELNVNALELEDSALYLCASSSTTGGSGYTFGSGTRLTVV.

This clone was recorded once. The rearrangement joins TRBV18 to TRBJ1-2; D perhaps matches TRBD1 (6 bases). The V end was cut by 2 bases, the J end by 4 bases, with 11 bases between. The CDR3 covers 14 residues. Germline values: CDR1 KGHSH, CDR2 LQKENI. CDR3 amino acids: CASSPTGSGYGYTF. The DNA of the CDR3 is TGTGCCAGCTCACCAACAGGGTCCGGCTATGGCTACACCTTC.

The genes are TRBV6-4 and TRBJ2-7; D may be TRBD1 (6 bases). Trimming shortened V by 6 bases and J by 3 bases, and 15 bases separated the two germline ends. Germline V gene lookup returns CDR1 MRHNA and CDR2 SNTAGT. The CDR3 totals 14 residues. In DNA, the CDR3 is TGTGCCAGCAGGGGGCAGGGGCTACTCTACGAGCAGTACTTC. This codes for CASRGQGLLYEQYF.

This chain uses TRBV9 with TRBJ2-1; the match to TRBD1 covers 12 bases. J gave up 7 bases and V 1 base, and 3 bases lay outside the gene matches. The CDR3 length is 15 residues. Germline V gene lookup returns CDR1 SGDLS and CDR2 YYNGEE. CDR3 in DNA: TGTGCCAGCAGCGTATCGGGACAGGGGGCAAATGAGCAGTTCTTC. It specifies CASSVSGQGANEQFF.

CDR3 bases: TGTGCCAGTAGAAATCAGGGGGCTGGGGAGACCCAGTACTTC. Residues: CASRNQGAGETQYF. V usage is TRBV19 and J usage is TRBJ2-5; 8 nucleotides match TRBD1. The V segment lost 6 bases and the J segment 5 bases; nucleotides outside the gene matches: 8. CDR1 and CDR2 (germline): LNHDA, SQIVND (reference sequence). The CDR3 totals 14 residues. Using reference TRBV19 and TRBJ2-5 for the parts outside the CDR3, the full variable domain is DGGITQSPKYLFRKEGQNVTLSCEQNLNHDAMYWYRQDPGQGLRLIYYSQIVNDFQKGDIAEGYSVSREKKESFPLTVTSAQKNPTAFYLCASRNQGAGETQYFGPGTRLLVL.

This clone appeared a few times. This chain uses TRBV21-1 with TRBJ1-5. TRBV21-1 is shown as a pseudogene. The CDR3 is 16 amino acids. The CDR3 region is CASSLKRGGAHQPQHF. CDR3 nucleotides: TGTGCCAGCAGTCTCAAACGAGGGGGGGCGCATCAGCCCCAGCATTTT.

This clone has only a few counts. The chain has TRBV28 and TRBJ2-6; D is perhaps TRBD1 (5 bases). CDR3 length equals 16 residues. Trimming removed 3 bases from V and 2 bases from J, with 11 bases in between. CDR1 and CDR2 (germline): MDHEN, SYDVKM. Here the CDR3 reads CASSFVGAAGANVLTF. The DNA for the CDR3 is TGTGCCAGCAGTTTTGTTGGGGCGGCTGGGGCCAACGTCCTGACTTTC.

This chain joins TRBV28 and TRBJ2-7; no definite D call. The germline CDR1 and CDR2 sequences are MDHEN and SYDVKM. Trimming removed 1 base at V and 0 bases at J, with 4 bases between. The CDR3 contains 13 residues. CDR3 amino acids: CASSLLSSYEQYF. CDR3 nucleotides: TGTGCCAGCAGTTTATTGAGCTCCTACGAGCAGTACTTC.

The V call is TRBV28, the J call TRBJ1-2, with TRBD1 matching 7 bases. Germline V CDR1 and CDR2: MDHEN, SYDVKM. J gave up 6 bases and V 6 bases, and 7 bases lay outside the gene matches. The CDR3 runs to 13 residues. In DNA, the CDR3 is TGTGCCAGCAGGCTAGGACAGGTTGATGGCTACACCTTC. It translates to CASRLGQVDGYTF.